This TCR beta chain was retrieved from a study of T cells after posttransplantation cyclophosphamide. Study results and caveats: Tissue-infiltrating T cells from skin or gut overlapped little with blood T cells. Donor-recipient repertoire similarity was low at 1-2 months, rising over year one.

Note on this clone: Its cognate antigen is unknown. Mismatch with germline at one junction end may stem from a read error.

The assay was immunoSEQ multiplex PCR, and TCRdb's table has in-frame clones only and misses some. Among tens of thousands of clones, 85% to 90% were seen once, and the ten largest hold 2.8%. This CDR3 contains 14 residues. Germline-derived CDR1 and CDR2 are SGHTA and FQGNSA. This sequence was found in a young man with a blood cancer, CMV-positive, and with a related stem cell donor. Sequenced input: PBMCs. The chain recombines TRBV7-2 with TRBJ1-1, with TRBD1 matching over 10 bases. Here the CDR3 DNA reads TGTGCCAGCAGCTCGCCGGGGACAGGGGCTGAGGCTTTCTTT. This encodes CASSSPGTGAEAFF.